This T cell receptor beta chain emerged from a study of tumor and adjacent non-tumor tissue in lung cancer. For the study at large: Patients comprised roughly 12 adenocarcinoma, 2 squamous cell carcinoma and 1 small cell lung cancer.

The library came from three nested PCR rounds adapted from ARM-PCR protocols. One entry per CDR3 protein results from TCRdb running MiXCR on the multiplex PCR reads. The table lists approximately 110,000 distinct CDR3 sequences, 60% to 80% of them singletons, with over 15% in the top ten. This clonotype was detected ten times or more. The template was RNA from unsorted bulk tissue. Distant lung tissue was collected more than 3 cm away from the tumor edge. Sequencing was performed on distant non-tumor lung tissue. The sequence derives from a man between 60 and 75 years old with non-small cell lung cancer.

The CDR3 sequence: CSAAGTRDGYTF. The CDR3, as DNA: TGCAGCGCCGCCGGGACAAGGGATGGCTACACCTTC. The chain employs TRBV29-1 and TRBJ1-2; TRBD1 might be the D (6 bases). Trimming removed 7 bases from V and 6 bases from J, with 15 bases in between. Germline V gives CDR1 SQVTM, CDR2 ANQGSEA. The CDR3 is 12 residues long. Based on the CDR3 plus reference TRBV29-1 and TRBJ1-2, the full variable domain is SAVISQKPSRDICQRGTSLTIQCQVDSQVTMMFWYRQQPGQSLTLIATANQGSEATYESGFVIDKFPISRPNLTFSTLTVSNMSPEDSSIYLCSAAGTRDGYTFGSGTRLTVV.